The sequence of this TCR beta chain was determined in a study of blood T cell repertoires in COVID-19. Germline-derived CDR1 and CDR2 are KGHDR and SFDVKD. Trimming cost V 6 bases and J 1 base, with 9 bases left between them. The CDR3 sequence is 13 residues long. Only in-frame clones appear in the TCRdb table, and some are missing; sequencing was by immunoSEQ multiplex PCR. The sample records tens of thousands of clones, around 81% being singletons. The chain uses TRBV24-1 and TRBJ2-7; TRBD2 might be the D (6 bases). The clonotype was recovered from an elderly woman with COVID-19, enrolled during active disease. The sequenced material came from peripheral blood. CDR3 protein: CATSQSGSYEQYF. CDR3 sequence (DNA): TGTGCCACCAGTCAAAGCGGGTCCTACGAGCAGTACTTC.